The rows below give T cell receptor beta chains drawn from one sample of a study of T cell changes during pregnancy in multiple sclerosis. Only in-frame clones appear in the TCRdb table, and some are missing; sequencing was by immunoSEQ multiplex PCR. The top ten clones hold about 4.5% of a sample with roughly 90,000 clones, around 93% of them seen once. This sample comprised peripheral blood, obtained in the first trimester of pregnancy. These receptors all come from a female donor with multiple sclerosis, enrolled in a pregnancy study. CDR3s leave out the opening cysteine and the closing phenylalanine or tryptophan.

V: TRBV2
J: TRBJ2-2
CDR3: ASSETSTGELF

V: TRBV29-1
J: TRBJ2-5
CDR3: SGGTLAGGWTQY

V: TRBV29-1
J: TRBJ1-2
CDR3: SVEDGITGNYGYT

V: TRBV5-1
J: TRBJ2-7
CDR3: ASSLGSLGASYEQY

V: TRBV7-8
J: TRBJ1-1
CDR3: ASSTPMAGDTEAF

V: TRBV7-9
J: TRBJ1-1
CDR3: ASLQGGTEAF

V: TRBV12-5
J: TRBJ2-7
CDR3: ASGLVTWTGSYEQY

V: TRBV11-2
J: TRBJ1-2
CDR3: ASSLRAGVSGYT

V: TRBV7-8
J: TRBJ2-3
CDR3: ASMAGVGTDTQY

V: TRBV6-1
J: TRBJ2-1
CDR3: ASSESGGAGEQF

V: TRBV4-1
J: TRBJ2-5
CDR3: ASSQADGGGGRSETQY

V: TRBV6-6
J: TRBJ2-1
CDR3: ASSYSRVYNEQF

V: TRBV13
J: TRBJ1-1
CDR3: ASSLETGGNTEAF

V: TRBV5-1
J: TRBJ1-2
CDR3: ASRPLVEINYGYT

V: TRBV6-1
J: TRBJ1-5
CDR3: ASSEIGGYQPQH

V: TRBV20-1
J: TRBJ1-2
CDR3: SARQGYGYT

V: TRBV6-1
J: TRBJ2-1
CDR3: ASSETGYNEQF

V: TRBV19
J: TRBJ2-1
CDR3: ASRPSRGFSYNEQF

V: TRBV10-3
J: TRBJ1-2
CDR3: AIRGGQLEGYT

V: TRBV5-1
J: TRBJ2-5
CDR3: ASSLGTSGGTQY

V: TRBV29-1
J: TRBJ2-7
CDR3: SVDLTGQGTHEQY

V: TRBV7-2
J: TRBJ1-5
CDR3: ASSAGTNQPQH

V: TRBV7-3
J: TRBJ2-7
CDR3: ASSLTGGHFYEQY

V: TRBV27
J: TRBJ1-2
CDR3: ASSLTQAGRYGYT

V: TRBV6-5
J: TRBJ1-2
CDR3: ASSPPGNYGYT

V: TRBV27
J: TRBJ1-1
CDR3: ASSWGVLTEAF

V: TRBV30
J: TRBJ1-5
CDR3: AWSATGDQPQH

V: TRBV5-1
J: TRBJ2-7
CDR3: ASRGNAPTGSEQY

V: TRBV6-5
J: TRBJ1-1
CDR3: ASSGYRAAEAF

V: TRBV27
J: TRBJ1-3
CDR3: ASADSPLSGNTIY

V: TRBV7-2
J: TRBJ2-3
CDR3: ASSPVVGGVTDTQY

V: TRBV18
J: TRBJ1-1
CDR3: ASSRTGWDTEAF